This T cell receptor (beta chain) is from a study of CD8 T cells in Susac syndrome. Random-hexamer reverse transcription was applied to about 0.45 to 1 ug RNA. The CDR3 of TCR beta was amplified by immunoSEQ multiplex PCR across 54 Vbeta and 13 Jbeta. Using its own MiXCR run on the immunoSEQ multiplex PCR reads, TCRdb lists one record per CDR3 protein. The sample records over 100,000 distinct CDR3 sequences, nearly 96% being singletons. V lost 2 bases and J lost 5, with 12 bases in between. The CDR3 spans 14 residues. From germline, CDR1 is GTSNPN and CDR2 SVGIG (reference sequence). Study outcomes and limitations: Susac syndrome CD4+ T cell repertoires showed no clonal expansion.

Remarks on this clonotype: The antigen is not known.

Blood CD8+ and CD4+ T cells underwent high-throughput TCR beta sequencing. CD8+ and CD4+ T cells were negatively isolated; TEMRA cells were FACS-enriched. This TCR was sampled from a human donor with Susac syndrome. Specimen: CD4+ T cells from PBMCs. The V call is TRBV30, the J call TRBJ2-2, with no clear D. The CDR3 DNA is TGTGCCTGGAGTAATGGGCGCCGGACCGGGGAGCTGTTTTTT. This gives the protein CAWSNGRRTGELFF.